This TCR beta chain was sequenced in a study of shared clonotypes between healthy human individuals. TCRdb keeps only in-frame clones here, not all; method: immunoSEQ multiplex PCR. The repertoire holds around 2.5 million clones, with 93% as singletons. In germline, CDR1 is MNHEY, CDR2 SMNVEV (reference sequence). The CDR3 length is 15 residues. The V and J ends lost 7 bases and 4 bases respectively, with 16 bases between them. The receptor's source is a man between 18 and 35 years old in good health. Some clones in this sample may be carry-over from other donors' samples. The genes are TRBV27 and TRBJ1-4; D is perhaps TRBD1 (6 bases). The sample taken for sequencing was naive CD4+ T cells from PBMCs. Documented subset: CD45RA+ positively selected. The chain's CDR3 is CASKPAGQSNEKLFF. The CDR3 DNA sequence: TGTGCCAGCAAGCCCGCTGGACAGAGTAATGAAAAACTGTTTTTT.